These 5 T cell receptor beta chains were all obtained from the same sample, sequenced in a study of T cells in Graves' hyperthyroidism and ophthalmopathy. RNA transcripts served as the template for amplifying TCR beta CDR3 regions. First-round RT-PCR with HTBI primers amplified the TCR CDR3 region. TCRdb re-derived calls from the multiplex PCR reads in MiXCR, one entry per CDR3 protein. This sample has approximately 640,000 distinct CDR3 sequences; nearly 45% occur once, and the top ten carry approximately 7.2%. Sequenced material: peripheral blood or thyroid tissue (not recorded which). The receptors here all came from an adult man with Graves' disease, either hyperthyroidism or ophthalmopathy (not recorded which).

V is TRBV29-1 and J is TRBJ2-5, with TRBD1 as a possible D gene (6 bases). V was clipped by 7 bases and J by 0 bases, with 18 bases between them. CDR3 length: 15 amino acids. The germline V gene encodes CDR1 SQVTM and CDR2 ANQGSEA. The CDR3 reads CSGGGVGGHQETQYF. The CDR3 region has the DNA TGCAGCGGTGGTGGGGTAGGGGGACACCAAGAGACCCAGTACTTC.

The J gene is TRBJ2-7, the V gene TRBV7-9, with a weak D call TRBD2 (6 bases). V shed 7 bases and J shed 0 bases, with 13 bases lying between them. The length of the CDR3 is 14 residues. Germline CDR1 reads SEHNR; CDR2 reads FQNEAQ (reference sequence). The CDR3 sequence is CASISGGNSYEQYF. CDR3 nucleotide sequence: TGTGCCAGCATCTCTGGGGGGAACTCCTACGAGCAGTACTTC.

This clonotype turned up a few times. The genes are TRBV7-2 and TRBJ1-4, with D unclear. V dropped 3 bases and J dropped 5 bases, with 13 bases sitting between them. Germline lookup yields CDR1 SGHTA and CDR2 FQGNSA. This CDR3 contains 15 residues. CDR3 residues: CASSLEDEPNEKLFF. CDR3 bases: TGTGCCAGCAGCTTGGAGGACGAGCCAAATGAAAAACTGTTTTTT.

This clonotype was seen many times. The chain recombines TRBV29-1 with TRBJ1-5; D not certain. The V gene's germline CDR1 is SQVTM and CDR2 ANQGSEA. This CDR3 comprises 13 residues. V lost 4 bases and J 2 bases, leaving 9 bases between the germline ends. CDR3: CSVVWQGNQPQHF. DNA for the CDR3: TGCAGCGTTGTTTGGCAGGGCAATCAGCCCCAGCATTTT. The full variable domain, its missing parts supplied by reference TRBV29-1 and TRBJ1-5, is SAVISQKPSRDICQRGTSLTIQCQVDSQVTMMFWYRQQPGQSLTLIATANQGSEATYESGFVIDKFPISRPNLTFSTLTVSNMSPEDSSIYLCSVVWQGNQPQHFGDGTRLSIL.

The chain recombines TRBV29-1 with TRBJ2-7; D could derive from TRBD1 or TRBD2 (5 bases each). This CDR3 is 12 amino acids long. With 4 bases removed from V and 4 bases from J, the gap between germline ends came to 11 bases. Germline V CDR1 and CDR2: SQVTM, ANQGSEA. CDR3 sequence reads: CSVGWGLYEQYF. CDR3 bases: TGCAGCGTTGGTTGGGGGTTGTACGAGCAGTACTTC.